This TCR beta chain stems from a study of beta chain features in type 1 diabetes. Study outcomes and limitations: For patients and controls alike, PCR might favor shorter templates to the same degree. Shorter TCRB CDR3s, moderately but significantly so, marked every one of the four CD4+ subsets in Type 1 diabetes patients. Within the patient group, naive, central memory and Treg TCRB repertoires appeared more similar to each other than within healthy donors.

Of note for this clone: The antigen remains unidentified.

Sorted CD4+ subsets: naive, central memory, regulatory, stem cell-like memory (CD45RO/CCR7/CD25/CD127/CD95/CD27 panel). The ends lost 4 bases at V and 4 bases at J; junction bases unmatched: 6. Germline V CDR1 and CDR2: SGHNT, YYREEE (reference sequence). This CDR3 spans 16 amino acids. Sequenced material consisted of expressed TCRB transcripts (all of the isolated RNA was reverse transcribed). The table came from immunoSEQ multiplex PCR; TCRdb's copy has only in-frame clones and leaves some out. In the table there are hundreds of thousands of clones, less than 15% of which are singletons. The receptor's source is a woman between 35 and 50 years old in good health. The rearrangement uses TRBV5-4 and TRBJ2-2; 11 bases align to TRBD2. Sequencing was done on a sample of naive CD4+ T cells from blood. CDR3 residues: CASSILAGGGTGELFF. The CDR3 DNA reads TGTGCCAGCAGCATCCTAGCGGGGGGCGGCACCGGGGAGCTGTTTTTT.